The rows below give T cell receptor beta chains drawn from one sample of a study of T cell responses to AZD1222 COVID-19 vaccine. The data were produced by immunoSEQ multiplex PCR, yet TCRdb's version contains in-frame clones alone and is incomplete. The profile shows about 100,000 clones, 80% to 90% of them singletons. Sequenced material: peripheral blood, taken 28 days after the second AZD1222 dose. The receptors were sampled from an adult who received the AZD1222 COVID-19 vaccine. CDR3s include the opening cysteine and the closing phenylalanine or tryptophan. A D gene is named only where the DNA matches it firmly. Part of the rows lack a size; the others show once, few, many or a class for expanded clones.

TRBJ1-2,-,TRBV19,-,TGTGCCAGTAGTATAGTACGAGGGGCCCTGGGCTATGGCTACACCTTC,CASSIVRGALGYGYTF
TRBJ2-7,TRBD1,TRBV5-1,-,TGCGCCAGCAGCTTATTGACAGGGTCCCCCTACGAGCAGTACTTC,CASSLLTGSPYEQYF
TRBJ1-2,TRBD1,TRBV12-3/TRBV12-4,-,TGTGCCAGCAGTTGGGACAGCTTCTATGGCTACACCTTC,CASSWDSFYGYTF
TRBJ2-1,-,TRBV6-4,-,TGTGCCAGCAGTGATGAGGGTCTTGCCTCCTACAATGAGCAGTTCTTC,CASSDEGLASYNEQFF
TRBJ1-1,-,TRBV19,-,TGTGCCAGTAGTATGCCCCGGACTCTGAACACTGAAGCTTTCTTT,CASSMPRTLNTEAFF
TRBJ1-5,-,TRBV12-3/TRBV12-4,-,TGTGCCAGCAGTTTCGAGGGACAGCCCCAGCATTTT,CASSFEGQPQHF
TRBJ2-1,TRBD2,TRBV5-1,-,TGCGCCAGCAGCGCCTTAGCGGGAGATACTTACAATGAGCAGTTCTTC,CASSALAGDTYNEQFF
TRBJ1-2,-,TRBV12-3/TRBV12-4,few,TGTGCCAGCAGTTTAGAGGGGGACTATGGCTACACCTTC,CASSLEGDYGYTF
TRBJ1-2,-,TRBV6-2/TRBV6-3,-,TGTGCCAGCAGTTACGAACCGGGACGTAACTATGGCTACACCTTC,CASSYEPGRNYGYTF
TRBJ1-2,-,TRBV4-2,-,TGTGCCAGCAGCCAAGAGGAGGGAGAGTACTATGGCTACACCTTC,CASSQEEGEYYGYTF
TRBJ1-5,-,TRBV2,once,TGTGCCAGCAGTGAAGCAGATAGCAATCAGCCCCAGCATTTT,CASSEADSNQPQHF
TRBJ2-4,TRBD1,TRBV7-2,-,TGTGCCAGCAGCCCCAAGGACAGGGTTGACATTCAGTACTTC,CASSPKDRVDIQYF
TRBJ2-7,TRBD2,TRBV30,-,TGTGCCTGGACCGGGGGGTCCTCCTACGAGCAGTACTTC,CAWTGGSSYEQYF
TRBJ1-2,-,TRBV6-1,-,TGTGCCAGCAGTGAAGAACAGTTCCCACCGCGGGCACACACCTTC,CASSEEQFPPRAHTF
TRBJ2-7,TRBD2,TRBV7-8,-,TGTGCCAGCAGCTACAGCGGGGAGGACTACGAGCAGTACTTC,CASSYSGEDYEQYF
TRBJ2-3,-,TRBV7-3,once,TGTGCCAGCAGCTTAAGCCAAGCACTATCGACAGATACGCAGTATTTT,CASSLSQALSTDTQYF
TRBJ2-1,TRBD2,TRBV19,-,TGTGCCAGTGGAGCTAGCGGGTACAATGAGCAGTTCTTC,CASGASGYNEQFF
TRBJ1-3,TRBD1,TRBV5-8,-,TGTGCCAGCAGCTTGGCTGGGACAGGGGTTCATCTCCTCTCTGGAAACACCATATATTTT,CASSLAGTGVHLLSGNTIYF
TRBJ2-1,-,TRBV7-6,-,TGTGCCAGCAGCTCAGGGAGCACCGGGACTTATTATGAGCAGTTCTTC,CASSSGSTGTYYEQFF
TRBJ1-1,TRBD1,TRBV6-1,-,TGTGCCAGCAGTGAGGACAGGGCCTGGGTGAACACTGAAGCTTTCTTT,CASSEDRAWVNTEAFF
TRBJ1-2,TRBD1,TRBV27,-,TGTGCCAGCAGTTTATTTAGGGCAGGGGGAGGCTATGGCTACACCTTC,CASSLFRAGGGYGYTF
TRBJ1-6,-,TRBV9,-,TGTGCCAGCAGCGTAGAACCAGGGGCTGATTATAATTCACCCCTCCACTTT,CASSVEPGADYNSPLHF
TRBJ1-2,TRBD1,TRBV19,many,TGTGCCAGTAGTATGGTCCAGGGGGCGTTGGGCTATGGCTACACCTTC,CASSMVQGALGYGYTF
TRBJ1-1,-,TRBV4-1,-,TGCGCCAGCAGCCGAGGGAACGGAGCTTTCTTT,CASSRGNGAFF
TRBJ2-3,TRBD2,TRBV10-2,-,TGCGCCAGCAGTGAGTCCGCTAGCGGGAGCACAGATACGCAGTATTTT,CASSESASGSTDTQYF
TRBJ1-6,TRBD1,TRBV7-3,-,TGTGCCAGCAGCTTAAGGGGACAGGGGGCCCCCAATTCACCCCTCCACTTT,CASSLRGQGAPNSPLHF